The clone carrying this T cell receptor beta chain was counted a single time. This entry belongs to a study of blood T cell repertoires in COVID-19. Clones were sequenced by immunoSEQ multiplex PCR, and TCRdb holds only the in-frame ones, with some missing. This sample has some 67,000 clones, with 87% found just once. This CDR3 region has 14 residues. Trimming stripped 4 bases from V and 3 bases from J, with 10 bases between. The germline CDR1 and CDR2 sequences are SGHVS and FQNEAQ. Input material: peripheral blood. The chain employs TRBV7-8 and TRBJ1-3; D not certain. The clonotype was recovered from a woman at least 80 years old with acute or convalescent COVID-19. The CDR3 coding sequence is TGTGCCAGCAGCTCACCCGGAGGTGGAAACACCATATATTTT. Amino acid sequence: CASSSPGGGNTIYF.